This T cell receptor beta chain was obtained from a study of radiotherapy plus CTLA-4 blockade in lung cancer. Study as a whole: Objective response rate was roughly 19%; disease control rate, 31%.

Study-level results: Reported findings show early blood T cell clone dynamics, with interferon-beta, best predicted response. TCR clones from tumors expanded in blood after radiotherapy plus ipilimumab.

The repertoire was sequenced with immunoSEQ multiplex PCR; TCRdb's copy has only in-frame clones and lacks some. The sample consists of approximately 69,000 clones, about 80% of them appearing once. CTLA-4 blockade with ipilimumab, together with focal radiation, was given to patients with chemo-refractory metastatic non-small-cell lung cancer. As to this clone: The antigen remains unidentified.

The germline gives CDR1 SNHLY, CDR2 FYNNEI. V was cut by 6 bases and J by 0 bases, with 9 bases left in between. This CDR3 spans 15 amino acids. The J gene is TRBJ1-6, the V gene TRBV2; no definite D call. This specimen consisted of peripheral blood, obtained from a patient treated with radiotherapy plus ipilimumab. The source is a human donor with non-small cell lung cancer who had a complete response to radiotherapy plus ipilimumab. The CDR3 sequence: CASRIQSSYNSPLHF. Here the CDR3 DNA reads TGTGCCAGCAGGATTCAGAGCTCCTATAATTCACCCCTCCACTTT. Looking up the rest from reference TRBV2 and TRBJ1-6 gives the full variable domain: EPEVTQTPSHQVTQMGQEVILRCVPISNHLYFYWYRQILGQKVEFLVSFYNNEISEKSEIFDDQFSVERPDGSNFTLKIRSTKLEDSAMYFCASRIQSSYNSPLHFGNGTRLTVT.